This paragraph covers one T cell receptor (beta chain) sequence. What it recognizes is unknown. Extracted RNA was reverse transcribed into cDNA, the sequencing template. Some clones are missing from TCRdb's copy, which holds only in-frame ones; the method was immunoSEQ multiplex PCR. Among roughly 150,000 clones listed, less than 70% were seen once. The germline CDR1 and CDR2 sequences are SNHLY and FYNNEI. This CDR3 is built from 15 residues. V lost 2 bases and J lost 0, with 11 bases in between. This sample was included in a study of CD8+ T cells in alopecia areata. For the study at large: Tofacitinib was taken orally by treated patients, and the dose was 5 to 10 mg twice daily. Severity of treated patients was scored by affected scalp percentage.

The sample's treatment: oral pan-JAK inhibitor, 5-10 mg twice daily. Whole-study results and caveats: Under tofacitinib, fewer expanded CD8+ clones appeared among the top 100 scalp clones.

This specimen consisted of CD8+ T cells sorted from blood, obtained at week 4, from a patient treated with tofacitinib. This rearrangement joins TRBV2 to TRBJ2-7; D gene ambiguous. The TCR originated in a human donor with alopecia areata. CDR3 sequence reads: CASSERAAVSYEQYF. The DNA for the CDR3 is TGTGCCAGCAGTGAAAGGGCTGCCGTCTCCTACGAGCAGTACTTC.